This T cell receptor beta chain was profiled in a study of long-term antiretroviral therapy in people with HIV. Study-level background: It was about a decade before the 2015 immediate-ART recommendation that the earliest samples were taken. Overall study findings and caveats: Pre-ART expanded TRB clones stayed dominant throughout, though often decreasing after ART.

On this clone: What it binds is unknown.

Assay version v3.0 of immunoSEQ was used, and it was run at survey level. Sequencing was performed with immunoSEQ multiplex PCR; in TCRdb, only in-frame clones are kept and a portion is missing. The sample yields approximately 27,000 clones, 80% to 90% seen once. This sequence originates from a young woman with HIV. This sample comprised unsorted PBMCs, obtained 1.8 years after starting antiretroviral therapy.

The CDR3: CASSSIDRAQPQHF. The CDR3 bases are TGTGCCAGCAGTTCCATAGACAGGGCTCAGCCCCAGCATTTT. The chain carries TRBV6-5 and TRBJ1-5; 7 bases are a match to TRBD1. Trimming removed 4 bases from V and 6 bases from J; junction bases left unmatched: 6. The germline CDR1 and CDR2 sequences are MNHEY and SVGAGI. This CDR3 comprises 14 residues.